Listed below are T cell receptor beta chains from one sample, sequenced in a study of blood T cell repertoires in COVID-19. Sequencing used immunoSEQ multiplex PCR; TCRdb keeps in-frame clones, though not all of them. The sample holds about 140,000 clones, approximately 82% seen once. Source material: peripheral blood. All receptors come from a human donor in a cohort sampled during active COVID-19. The CDR3 runs from the conserved cysteine through the conserved F or W. The order of the fields is D gene, J gene, V gene, clone size, CDR3 protein, CDR3 DNA. A D gene is named only where the DNA matches it firmly. For some rows the clone size is stated as once, few or many, or as a class when expanded; others skip it.

>NA|TRBJ1-2|TRBV18|once
CASSPPGNYGYTF
TGTGCCAGCTCACCCCCAGGAAACTATGGCTACACCTTC
>NA|TRBJ1-2|TRBV6-2/TRBV6-3|NA
CASSHPSGGNYGYTF
TGTGCCAGCAGCCACCCCTCGGGAGGGAACTATGGCTACACCTTC
>NA|TRBJ1-2|TRBV30|NA
CAWSITDFYGYTF
TGTGCCTGGAGTATAACTGATTTCTATGGCTACACCTTC
>TRBD2|TRBJ2-5|TRBV5-1|NA
CASSLGGLAGEETQYF
TGCGCCAGCAGCTTGGGGGGACTAGCGGGAGAGGAGACCCAGTACTTC
>NA|TRBJ1-1|TRBV6-2/TRBV6-3|NA
CASSYTNRAEAFF
TGTGCCAGCAGTTATACGAACCGGGCTGAAGCTTTCTTT
>NA|TRBJ1-5|TRBV6-1|NA
CASSEESYQPQHF
TGTGCCAGCAGCGAAGAGAGTTATCAGCCCCAGCATTTT
>NA|TRBJ2-2|TRBV5-6|NA
CASSPGINTGELFF
TGTGCCAGCAGCCCCGGGATCAACACCGGGGAGCTGTTTTTT
>TRBD1|TRBJ2-7|TRBV5-4|NA
CASSPRQGASYEQYF
TGTGCCAGCAGCCCCAGACAGGGGGCATCCTACGAGCAGTACTTC
>NA|TRBJ2-3|TRBV10-3|NA
CATSFTGRNTQYF
TGTGCCACCTCTTTTACCGGGAGAAATACGCAGTATTTT
>NA|TRBJ2-3|TRBV27|NA
CASSRRGIDTQYF
TGTGCCAGCAGTCGTCGGGGAATAGATACGCAGTATTTT
>NA|TRBJ1-6|TRBV15|NA
CATTQGINSPLHF
TGTGCCACAACCCAGGGAATTAATTCACCCCTCCACTTT
>TRBD1|TRBJ2-7|TRBV19|NA
CASSIGRQGVSEQYF
TGTGCCAGTAGTATAGGACGGCAGGGGGTAAGCGAGCAGTACTTC
>NA|TRBJ1-2|TRBV7-9|NA
CASSLRTVTHGYTF
TGTGCCAGCAGCCTTAGGACAGTAACCCATGGCTACACCTTC
>TRBD1|TRBJ2-1|TRBV5-6|NA
CASSLTGQGYNEQFF
TGTGCCAGCAGCTTGACGGGACAGGGATACAATGAGCAGTTCTTC
>NA|TRBJ2-3|TRBV6-1|NA
CASSESLNTQYF
TGTGCCAGCAGTGAGTCTCTTAATACGCAGTATTTT
>TRBD1|TRBJ1-1|TRBV2|once
CASNLQGANTEAFF
TGTGCCAGCAATCTACAGGGGGCGAACACTGAAGCTTTCTTT
>NA|TRBJ1-1|TRBV28|NA
CASSHPIQTVVNTEAFF
TGTGCCAGCAGTCATCCGATCCAAACAGTTGTTAACACTGAAGCTTTCTTT
>TRBD2|TRBJ2-3|TRBV16|NA
CASSHEREGGDTQYF
TGTGCCAGCAGCCATGAGCGGGAGGGAGGAGATACGCAGTATTTT
>NA|TRBJ1-5|TRBV19|NA
CATKTGSQAGQPQHF
TGTGCCACCAAGACAGGATCCCAAGCTGGTCAGCCCCAGCATTTT
>TRBD1|TRBJ1-6|TRBV4-3|NA
CASSQVRDRANSPLHF
TGCGCCAGCAGCCAAGTAAGAGACAGGGCCAATTCACCCCTCCACTTT
>NA|TRBJ1-1|TRBV7-9|NA
CASSLPGLQGNTEAFF
TGTGCCAGCAGCTTGCCCGGTCTACAGGGGAACACTGAAGCTTTCTTT
>NA|TRBJ2-1|TRBV4-3|NA
CASSQDGGAGTYNEQFF
TGCGCCAGCAGCCAAGACGGGGGTGCGGGAACCTACAATGAGCAGTTCTTC
>TRBD1|TRBJ2-7|TRBV6-6|once
CASSYWDSSYEQYF
TGTGCCAGCAGTTACTGGGACAGCTCCTACGAGCAGTACTTC
>NA|TRBJ2-4|TRBV9|NA
CASSPLGQGNIQYF
TGTGCCAGCAGCCCTCTAGGGCAGGGGAACATTCAGTACTTC
>NA|TRBJ1-1|TRBV7-8|NA
CASSAEGGNTEAFF
TGTGCCAGCAGCGCGGAGGGAGGGAACACTGAAGCTTTCTTT
>NA|TRBJ2-7|TRBV21-1|once
CASSKELTREAYEQYF
TGTGCCAGCAGCAAAGAGTTGACTCGGGAAGCCTACGAGCAGTACTTC
>TRBD1|TRBJ1-5|TRBV20-1|NA
CSASELGQGHQPQHF
TGCAGTGCTAGTGAGCTGGGACAGGGTCATCAGCCCCAGCATTTT
>TRBD2|TRBJ2-1|TRBV7-9|NA
CASSLPGLAGGNEQFF
TGTGCCAGCAGCTTACCCGGACTAGCGGGGGGCAATGAGCAGTTCTTC
>NA|TRBJ2-7|TRBV25-1|NA
CASSESANSYEQYF
TGTGCCAGCAGTGAAAGCGCTAACTCCTACGAGCAGTACTTC
>TRBD1|TRBJ1-2|TRBV6-1|NA
CASSERSAGGSGYGYTF
TGTGCCAGCAGTGAAAGGTCCGCAGGGGGCAGTGGCTATGGCTACACCTTC
>NA|TRBJ2-7|TRBV5-1|NA
CASSSSYEQYF
TGCGCCAGCAGCTCATCCTACGAGCAGTACTTC
>TRBD1|TRBJ2-3|TRBV15|NA
CATSGTGVDTQYF
TGTGCCACCAGCGGGACAGGGGTTGATACGCAGTATTTT
>TRBD1|TRBJ2-1|TRBV7-3|NA
CASSSGTVPYNEQFF
TGTGCCAGCAGCTCTGGGACAGTCCCCTACAATGAGCAGTTCTTC
>NA|TRBJ2-5|TRBV6-2/TRBV6-3|NA
CASSGSGETQYF
TGTGCCAGCAGCGGGAGCGGGGAGACCCAGTACTTC
>NA|TRBJ1-3|TRBV7-9|NA
CASSPGSAGNTIYF
TGTGCCAGCAGCCCGGGTAGCGCTGGAAACACCATATATTTT
>TRBD1|TRBJ1-5|TRBV2|NA
CASSPRGTENQPQHF
TGTGCCAGCAGTCCTAGGGGGACAGAAAATCAGCCCCAGCATTTT
>TRBD1|TRBJ1-1|TRBV7-9|NA
CASSSQGSTEAFF
TGTGCCAGCAGCTCACAGGGGAGCACTGAAGCTTTCTTT
>TRBD1|TRBJ2-7|TRBV6-6|NA
CASSPGQGALNGNYEQYF
TGTGCCAGCAGTCCGGGACAGGGGGCGCTTAACGGGAACTACGAGCAGTACTTC
>TRBD1|TRBJ1-2|TRBV2|once
CASSEAGTGNGYTF
TGTGCCAGCAGTGAAGCGGGGACAGGGAATGGCTACACCTTC
>TRBD1|TRBJ1-1|TRBV6-5|NA
CASTSPKQGATEAFF
TGTGCCAGCACTAGCCCCAAACAGGGGGCTACTGAAGCTTTCTTT
>NA|TRBJ2-1|TRBV2|NA
CASSDGRRNEQFF
TGTGCCAGCAGTGACGGCAGGAGGAATGAGCAGTTCTTC